The 25 T cell receptor beta chains below all came from one sample that was sequenced in a study of T cells after somatic rescue of genetic block. Clones were sequenced by immunoSEQ multiplex PCR, and TCRdb holds only the in-frame ones, with some missing. The data contain 15,000 or so clones, around 71% of them singletons. Sequencing input: peripheral blood mononuclear cells (PBMCs). Receptor source: a boy younger than 18.

The CDR3 DNA sequence: TGTGCCAGCAGTTCATTCCGACAGGGGAGGAATCAGCCCCAGCATTTT. It encodes CASSSFRQGRNQPQHF. The V gene is TRBV28, the J gene TRBJ1-5; 8 nucleotides align to TRBD1. Germline assignment: CDR1 MDHEN and CDR2 SYDVKM. The CDR3 sequence is 16 residues long. With V trimmed by 4 bases and J by 4 bases, 9 bases remained unmatched.

This clone occurred once. The chain links TRBV29-1 to TRBJ2-5, with TRBD1 as a possible D gene (6 bases). Germline V CDR1 and CDR2: SQVTM, ANQGSEA. The ends were cut back, 0 bases at V and 5 bases at J, with 28 bases in the middle. The CDR3 spans 19 residues. This chain's CDR3 is CSVEEAKEPKTGRGETQYF. As DNA, the CDR3 is TGCAGCGTTGAAGAGGCCAAAGAGCCTAAGACAGGCCGTGGGGAGACCCAGTACTTC.

The chain combines TRBV5-1 with TRBJ2-1; 8 nucleotides match TRBD1. This CDR3 has 15 amino acids. CDR1 and CDR2 from the germline V gene are SGHRS and YFSETQ. The J segment lost 1 base and the V segment lost 4 bases, leaving 4 bases of the junction unmatched. The CDR3 sequence: CASSGGTGSYNEQFF. The DNA of the CDR3 is TGCGCCAGCAGCGGGGGGACAGGATCCTACAATGAGCAGTTCTTC.

The gene calls are TRBV5-1 and TRBJ2-1, with 13 bases aligning to TRBD2. Germline-derived CDR1 and CDR2 are SGHRS and YFSETQ. Trimming at V came to 0 bases and at J to 0 bases, leaving 3 bases not matched to a gene. This CDR3 has 18 amino acids. The CDR3: CASSLGLAGGYSYNEQFF. The DNA of the CDR3 is TGCGCCAGCAGCTTGGGACTAGCGGGGGGATACTCCTACAATGAGCAGTTCTTC.

The chain is built from TRBV11-2 and TRBJ1-1; D remains ambiguous. Trimming took 5 bases from V and 5 from J, leaving 12 bases between them. CDR1 is SGHAT, CDR2 FQNNGV, per germline. The length of the CDR3 is 13 residues. The CDR3 DNA is TGTGCCAGCAGCCATCCATTCAGGACTGAAGCTTTCTTT. It specifies CASSHPFRTEAFF.

This sequence joins TRBV5-1 and TRBJ2-5; D possibly corresponds to TRBD2 (6 bases). The J call may be faulty, since TRBJ2-7 better matches the DNA end. Per the germline V gene, CDR1 is SGHRS and CDR2 is YFSETQ. This CDR3 region has 15 residues. CDR3: CASSLVVSGPYEQYF. The CDR3 DNA reads as TGCGCCAGCAGCTTGGTAGTTAGCGGTCCCTACGAGCAGTACTTC.

The chain links TRBV5-1 to TRBJ2-7; possibly TRBD1 for D (6 bases). The CDR3 has 13 amino acids. V was cut by 1 base and J by 5 bases, with 10 bases left in between. The germline V gene encodes CDR1 SGHRS and CDR2 YFSETQ. The CDR3 loop reads CASSLTGLDEQYF. CDR3 DNA sequence: TGCGCCAGCAGCTTGACAGGGCTCGACGAGCAGTACTTC.

The table lists this clone with a few counts. This rearrangement joins TRBV30 to TRBJ1-6, with D uncertain. V was trimmed by 0 bases and J by 9 bases, leaving 12 bases between them. Germline loops: CDR1 GTSNPN, CDR2 SVGIG (reference sequence). The CDR3 has 14 residues. CDR3 region: CAWSVPSWGSPLHF. The CDR3 bases are TGTGCCTGGAGTGTACCCTCTTGGGGTTCACCCCTCCACTTT.

V and J are TRBV18 and TRBJ1-2; D gene ambiguous. V was shortened by 3 bases and J by 4 bases, with 21 bases between the two germline ends. CDR1 and CDR2 (germline): KGHSH, LQKENI. The CDR3 contains 17 residues. The CDR3 loop is CASSPEGGQGFSYGYTF. CDR3 nucleotide sequence: TGTGCCAGCTCACCGGAGGGAGGCCAAGGGTTTTCCTATGGCTACACCTTC.

The J gene is TRBJ2-5, the V gene TRBV10-3; 7 bases map to TRBD2. Looked up from germline, CDR1 is ENHRY and CDR2 is SYGVKD. This CDR3 has 14 amino acids. Germline trimming cut 2 bases from V and 2 bases from J; bases unmatched to any gene: 2. The CDR3 sequence: CAISEGAGQETQYF. In DNA, the CDR3 is TGTGCCATCAGTGAGGGAGCGGGGCAAGAGACCCAGTACTTC.

This clone showed up just a few times. The chain has TRBV5-1 and TRBJ2-7; possible D gene TRBD2, 6 bases. Trimming pared 0 bases from V and 2 bases from J, leaving 12 bases between. The CDR3 spans 15 residues. Germline CDR1 reads SGHRS; CDR2 reads YFSETQ. The CDR3 DNA sequence: TGCGCCAGCAGCTTGGTAGTTAGCGGTCCCTACGAGCAGTACTTC. This encodes CASSLVVSGPYEQYF.

This clone showed up just once. This chain connects TRBV27 to TRBJ2-2; 11 bases map to TRBD1. CDR1 is MNHEY and CDR2 is SMNVEV in the germline V gene (reference sequence). The V and J ends lost 8 bases and 6 bases, in that order; junction bases with no gene match: 5. The CDR3 is 14 residues long. Here the CDR3 reads CASRRTGGPGELFF. For the CDR3, the DNA is TGTGCCAGCCGTCGGACAGGGGGCCCCGGGGAGCTGTTTTTT.

The chain combines TRBV6-6 with TRBJ2-7; D is tentatively TRBD1 or TRBD2 (5 bases each). The germline V gene has CDR1 MNHNY and CDR2 SVGAGI (reference sequence). V was clipped by 6 bases and J by 10 bases, with 19 bases between them. The CDR3 covers 13 residues. CDR3 sequence (DNA): TGTGCCAGCAGAACTGGGACCCACCTACGCCAGTACTTC. This sequence encodes CASRTGTHLRQYF.

This clone occurred a few times. The chain has TRBV6-5 and TRBJ2-7; 7 nucleotides match TRBD1. V lost 2 bases to trimming and J lost 0 bases; unmatched junction nucleotides: 4. Germline V gives CDR1 MNHEY, CDR2 SVGAGI. The CDR3 covers 15 residues. CDR3 in amino acids: CASSYQGGRSYEQYF. For the CDR3, the DNA is TGTGCCAGCAGTTACCAAGGGGGCCGCTCCTACGAGCAGTACTTC.

J is TRBJ2-3 and V is TRBV30, with 7 bases that match TRBD2. The CDR3 totals 13 residues. Germline V lookup: CDR1 GTSNPN, CDR2 SVGIG (reference sequence). J lost 4 bases, V lost 3 bases, and 4 bases had no gene match. The CDR3 DNA reads as TGTGCCTGGAGGGCGGGAGCCCCAGATACGCAGTATTTT. It codes for CAWRAGAPDTQYF.

The chain links TRBV6-5 to TRBJ1-2, with TRBD1 matching 8 bases. From germline, CDR1 is MNHEY and CDR2 SVGAGI. With 2 bases clipped from V and 7 bases from J, the junction kept 3 bases outside the gene matches. This CDR3 contains 13 residues. Here the CDR3 DNA reads TGTGCCAGCAGTTACGACAGGGGAAGTGGCTACACCTTC. Amino acids: CASSYDRGSGYTF.

The chain is built from TRBV7-9 and TRBJ2-7; D is undetermined. This CDR3 is 13 amino acids long. Trimming took off 6 bases at V and 1 base at J, with 10 bases between the two ends. Germline CDR1 is SEHNR and CDR2 is FQNEAQ (reference sequence). The CDR3 reads CASSPPASYEQYF. The CDR3, as DNA: TGTGCCAGCAGTCCCCCCGCATCCTACGAGCAGTACTTC.

The rearrangement uses TRBV5-1 and TRBJ2-3; no clear D. The CDR3 consists of 14 residues. Germline V gene sequence: CDR1 SGHRS, CDR2 YFSETQ. Deletions cut 2 bases from V and 2 bases from J, with 9 bases between. CDR3 in amino acids: CASSLIRVTDTQYF. DNA for the CDR3: TGCGCCAGCAGCTTAATAAGGGTCACAGATACGCAGTATTTT.

The gene calls are TRBV6-5 and TRBJ2-7, with D maybe TRBD2 (5 bases). Trimming shortened V by 2 bases and J by 2 bases, and 7 bases separated the two germline ends. Germline CDR1 MNHEY, CDR2 SVGAGI. The CDR3 is 13 amino acids. CDR3 sequence reads: CASSYGETYEQYF. For the CDR3, the DNA is TGTGCCAGCAGTTACGGGGAGACCTACGAGCAGTACTTC.

The V gene is TRBV9, the J gene TRBJ1-2; D gene unclear. The germline V and J ends were trimmed by 0 bases and 2 bases, with 17 bases remaining between them. The CDR3 consists of 17 residues. Germline CDR1 SGDLS, CDR2 YYNGEE. The CDR3 reads CASSVDLGATKNYGYTF. CDR3 in DNA: TGTGCCAGCAGCGTAGATTTGGGAGCGACTAAAAACTATGGCTACACCTTC. The full variable domain, completed using reference TRBV9 and TRBJ1-2, is DSGVTQTPKHLITATGQRVTLRCSPRSGDLSVYWYQQSLDQGLQFLIQYYNGEERAKGNILERFSAQQFPDLHSELNLSSLELGDSALYFCASSVDLGATKNYGYTFGSGTRLTVV.

Notes on this clone: A far larger clone is one base from this, pointing to a likely read error. This chain joins TRBV10-3 and TRBJ2-7; 9 positions agree with TRBD1. CDR3 size: 14 residues. CDR1 is ENHRY and CDR2 is SYGVKD in the germline V gene. V trimming: 6 bases; J trimming: 3 bases; junction bases outside the gene matches: 6. CDR3 nucleotides: TGTGCCATCAGGCCGGGACAGGGAGACTACGAGCAGTACTTC. It encodes CAIRPGQGDYEQYF.

This chain uses TRBV11-2 with TRBJ2-7; no firm D call. Deletions cut 11 bases from V and 6 bases from J, with 5 bases between. Per the germline V gene, CDR1 is SGHAT and CDR2 is FQNNGV. The CDR3 length is 8 residues. In nucleotides, the CDR3 is TGTGCCCCCTCCGAGCAGTACTTC. It is translated as CAPSEQYF. The full variable domain, completed using reference TRBV11-2 and TRBJ2-7, is EAGVAQSPRYKIIEKRQSVAFWCNPISGHATLYWYQQILGQGPKLLIQFQNNGVVDDSQLPKDRFSAERLKGVDSTLKIQPAKLEDSAVYLCAPSEQYFGPGTRLTVT.

The chain recombines TRBV28 with TRBJ1-1; maybe TRBD1 (5 bases). This CDR3 region has 16 residues. The V gene lost 6 bases and the J gene lost 6 bases, with 23 bases spanning the gap. Germline V gene sequence: CDR1 MDHEN, CDR2 SYDVKM. The CDR3 DNA follows: TGTGCCAGCAGACCATCTCCGGGGGTAGGCGCGGCTGAAGCTTTCTTT. Its protein product is CASRPSPGVGAAEAFF.

V usage is TRBV7-2 and J usage is TRBJ1-4, with a possible D match to TRBD1 (5 bases). Germline CDR1 reads SGHTA; CDR2 reads FQGNSA. The V gene lost 2 bases and the J gene lost 5 bases, with 6 bases spanning the gap. This CDR3 is built from 13 residues. The CDR3 bases are TGTGCCAGCAGCTTATACAGGAATGAAAAACTGTTTTTT. This translates into CASSLYRNEKLFF.

This chain connects TRBV15 to TRBJ2-7; no firm D call. CDR3 length equals 14 residues. Trimming stripped 5 bases from V and 2 bases from J, with 13 bases between. CDR1 is LNHNV, CDR2 YYDKDF, per germline (reference sequence). The CDR3 here is CATSVLPDAYEQYF. Here the CDR3 DNA reads TGTGCCACCAGCGTCCTCCCTGACGCCTACGAGCAGTACTTC.